The sequence of this T cell receptor (beta chain) was determined in a study of post-analysis software for immune sequencing data. On the study more broadly: Some patients lacked subtype; others had relapsing-remitting, secondary progressive or progressive-relapsing disease. The study, taken as a whole, reports: The authors found that F measure strongly co-clustered same-batch samples. The five TRBV segments detected at higher frequency in patients than in controls included TRBV5-6, TRBV5-1 and TRBV20-1.

The CDR3 covers 14 residues. Germline loops: CDR1 SQVTM, CDR2 ANQGSEA. Trimming removed 0 bases from V and 8 bases from J; junction bases left unmatched: 5. By share, this clonotype ranks as medium-sized (0.01 to 0.1%). Its antigen is still unknown. TCR beta libraries were prepared from cDNA with unique molecular identifiers. When roughly 1 to 10 million T cells were used, they gave approximately 530,000 cDNA molecules. MiXCR, applied by TCRdb to the PCR reads, yields one record per CDR3 protein. The table shows approximately 660,000 distinct CDR3 sequences, with 59% occurring only once. The specimen sequenced was blood. The TCR sequence derives from a girl aged 2-10 years with multiple sclerosis. The chain recombines TRBV29-1 with TRBJ2-1, with 9 nucleotides matching TRBD1. The CDR3, as DNA: TGCAGCGTTGAAGACGGACAGGGGTTCGATGAGCAGTTCTTC. Its translation: CSVEDGQGFDEQFF.